This T cell receptor (beta chain) came from a study of cytomegalovirus exposure and HLA in healthy donors. Study-wide findings and caveats: Among TCR beta chains of equal frequency, HLA-associated ones were more clonally expanded in a later analysis. Among TCR beta chains, those listed as cytomegalovirus-associated numbered around 160. An Asian-associated ancestry cluster reportedly showed fewer N-insertions than the roughly 670-donor mean in a later analysis. TCR beta V- and J-gene trimming was later associated with a missense DCLRE1C variant.

This clone showed up just a few times. Its antigen is unknown. The CDR3 runs to 16 residues. The germline V gene has CDR1 MNHEY and CDR2 SMNVEV (reference sequence). After removal of 5 bases from V and 1 base from J, the junction contained 10 bases not matched to a gene. PCR involved 60 Vbeta and 13 Jbeta primers. Libraries were prepared by immunoSEQ multiplex PCR; TCRdb keeps only in-frame clonotypes and omits some of them. The sample includes approximately 140,000 clones, approximately 72% of them seen just once. The J gene is TRBJ1-1, the V gene TRBV27, with TRBD1 matching over 7 bases. The source is a woman aged 60-75 years in good health and CMV-seronegative. Source material: PBMCs. The CDR3 DNA is TGTGCCAGCAGTCCTCGACAGGGTATAGGGAACACTGAAGCTTTCTTT. Translated, it gives CASSPRQGIGNTEAFF.